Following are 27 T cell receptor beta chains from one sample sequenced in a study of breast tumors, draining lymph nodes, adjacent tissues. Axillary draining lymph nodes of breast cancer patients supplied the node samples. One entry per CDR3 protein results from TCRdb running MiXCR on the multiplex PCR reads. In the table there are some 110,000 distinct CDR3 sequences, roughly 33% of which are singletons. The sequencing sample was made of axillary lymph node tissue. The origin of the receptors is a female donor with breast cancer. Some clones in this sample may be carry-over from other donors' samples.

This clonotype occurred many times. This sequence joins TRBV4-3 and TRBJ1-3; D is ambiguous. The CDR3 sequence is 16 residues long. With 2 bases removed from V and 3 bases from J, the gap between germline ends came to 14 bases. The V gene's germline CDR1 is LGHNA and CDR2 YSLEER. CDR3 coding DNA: TGCGCCAGCAGCCAACTTGGGGTGACGGATGGAAACACCATATATTTT. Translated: CASSQLGVTDGNTIYF.

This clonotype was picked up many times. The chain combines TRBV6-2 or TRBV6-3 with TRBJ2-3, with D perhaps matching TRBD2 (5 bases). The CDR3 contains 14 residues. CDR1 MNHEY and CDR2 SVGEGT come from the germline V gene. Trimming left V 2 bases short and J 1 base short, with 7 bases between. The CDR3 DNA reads TGTGCCAGCAGTTACGTCGGGGGCACAGATACGCAGTATTTT. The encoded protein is CASSYVGGTDTQYF.

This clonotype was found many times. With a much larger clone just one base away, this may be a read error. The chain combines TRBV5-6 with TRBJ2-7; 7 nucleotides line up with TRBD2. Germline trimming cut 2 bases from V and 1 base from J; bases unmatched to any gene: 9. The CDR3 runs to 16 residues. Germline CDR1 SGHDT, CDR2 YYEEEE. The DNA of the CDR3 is TGTGCCAGCAGCTTAATGACAGCGGGATCTTCCTACGAGCAGTACTTC. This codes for CASSLMTAGSSYEQYF.

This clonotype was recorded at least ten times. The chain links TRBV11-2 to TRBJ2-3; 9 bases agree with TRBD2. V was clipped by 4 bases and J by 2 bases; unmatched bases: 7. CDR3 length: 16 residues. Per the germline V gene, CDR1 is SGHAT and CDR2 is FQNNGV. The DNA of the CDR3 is TGTGCCAGCAGCTCGATCCTAGCGGGGTACACAGATACGCAGTATTTT. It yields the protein CASSSILAGYTDTQYF. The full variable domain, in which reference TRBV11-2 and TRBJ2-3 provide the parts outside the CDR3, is EAGVAQSPRYKIIEKRQSVAFWCNPISGHATLYWYQQILGQGPKLLIQFQNNGVVDDSQLPKDRFSAERLKGVDSTLKIQPAKLEDSAVYLCASSSILAGYTDTQYFGPGTRLTVL.

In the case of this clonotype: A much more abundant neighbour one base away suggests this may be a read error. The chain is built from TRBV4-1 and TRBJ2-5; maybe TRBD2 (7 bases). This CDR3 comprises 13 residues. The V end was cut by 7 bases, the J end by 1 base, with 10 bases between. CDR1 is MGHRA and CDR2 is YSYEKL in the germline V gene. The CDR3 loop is CASKGGSQETQYF. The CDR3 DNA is TGCGCCAGCAAGGGGGGGTCCCAAGAGACCCAGTACTTC.

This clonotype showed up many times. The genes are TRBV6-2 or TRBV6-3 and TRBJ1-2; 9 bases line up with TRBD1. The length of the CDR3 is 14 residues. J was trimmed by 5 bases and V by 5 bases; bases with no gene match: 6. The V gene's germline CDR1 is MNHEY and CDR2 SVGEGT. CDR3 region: CASSHRDRGYGYTF. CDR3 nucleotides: TGTGCCAGCAGTCACCGCGACAGGGGGTATGGCTACACCTTC.

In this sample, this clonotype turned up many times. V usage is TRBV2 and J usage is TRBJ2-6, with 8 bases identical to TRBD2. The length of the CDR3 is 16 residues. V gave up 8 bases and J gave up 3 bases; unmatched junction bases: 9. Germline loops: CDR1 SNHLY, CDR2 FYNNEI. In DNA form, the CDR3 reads TGTGCCAGCCTTTCGGGGGGGAAGCGTGGGGCCAACGTCCTGACTTTC. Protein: CASLSGGKRGANVLTF.

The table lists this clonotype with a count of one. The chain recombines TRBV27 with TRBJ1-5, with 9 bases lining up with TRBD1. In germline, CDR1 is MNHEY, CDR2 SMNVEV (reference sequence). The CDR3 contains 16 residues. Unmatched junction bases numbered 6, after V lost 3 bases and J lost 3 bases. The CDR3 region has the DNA TGTGCCAGCAGTTTTGGACAGGGGTCGGACAATCAGCCCCAGCATTTT. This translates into CASSFGQGSDNQPQHF.

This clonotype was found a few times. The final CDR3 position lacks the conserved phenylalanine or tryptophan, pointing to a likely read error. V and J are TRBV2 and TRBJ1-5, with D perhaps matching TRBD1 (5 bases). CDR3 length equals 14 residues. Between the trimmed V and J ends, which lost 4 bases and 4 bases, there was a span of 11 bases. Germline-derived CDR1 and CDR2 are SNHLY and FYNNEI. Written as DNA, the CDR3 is TGTGCCAGCAGTGCGGGGACGAGGAATCAGCCCCAGCATCTT. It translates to CASSAGTRNQPQHL.

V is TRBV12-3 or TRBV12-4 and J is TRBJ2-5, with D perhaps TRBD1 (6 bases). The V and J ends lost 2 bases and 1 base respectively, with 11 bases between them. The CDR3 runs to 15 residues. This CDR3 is CASSLTGTPQETQYF. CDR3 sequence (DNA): TGTGCCAGCAGTTTAACAGGGACACCCCAAGAGACCCAGTACTTC.

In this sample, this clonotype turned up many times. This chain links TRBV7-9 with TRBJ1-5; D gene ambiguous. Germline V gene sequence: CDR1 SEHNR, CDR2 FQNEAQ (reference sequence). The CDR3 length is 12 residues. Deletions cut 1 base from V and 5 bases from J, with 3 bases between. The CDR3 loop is CASSLVHQPQHF. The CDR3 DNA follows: TGTGCCAGCAGCTTAGTTCATCAGCCCCAGCATTTT.

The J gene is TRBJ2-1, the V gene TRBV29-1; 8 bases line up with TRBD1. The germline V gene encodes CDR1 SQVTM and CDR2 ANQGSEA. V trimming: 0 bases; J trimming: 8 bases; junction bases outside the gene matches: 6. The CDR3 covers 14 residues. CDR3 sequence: CSVEEWSGGHEQFF. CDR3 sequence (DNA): TGCAGCGTTGAAGAGTGGTCAGGGGGCCATGAGCAGTTCTTC.

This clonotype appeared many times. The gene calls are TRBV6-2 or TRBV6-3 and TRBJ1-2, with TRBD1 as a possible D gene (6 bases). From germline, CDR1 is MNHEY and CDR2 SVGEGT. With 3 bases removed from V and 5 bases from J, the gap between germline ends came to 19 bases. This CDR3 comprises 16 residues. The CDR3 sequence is CASSYIFQGSRYGYTF. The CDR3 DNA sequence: TGTGCCAGCAGTTATATATTTCAGGGGTCACGGTATGGCTACACCTTC.

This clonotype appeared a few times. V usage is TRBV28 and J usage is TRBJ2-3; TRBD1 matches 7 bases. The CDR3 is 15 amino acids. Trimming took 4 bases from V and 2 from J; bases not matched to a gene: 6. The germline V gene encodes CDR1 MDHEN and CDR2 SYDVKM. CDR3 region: CASSSRGKFTDTQYF. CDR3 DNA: TGTGCCAGCAGTTCCAGGGGGAAGTTCACAGATACGCAGTATTTT.

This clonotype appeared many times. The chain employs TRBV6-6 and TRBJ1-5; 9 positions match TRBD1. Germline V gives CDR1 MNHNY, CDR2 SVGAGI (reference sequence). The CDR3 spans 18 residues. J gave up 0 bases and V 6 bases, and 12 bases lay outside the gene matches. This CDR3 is CASRPTRQGDSSNQPQHF. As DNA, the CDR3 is TGTGCCAGCAGGCCGACTCGACAGGGGGACTCTAGCAATCAGCCCCAGCATTTT.

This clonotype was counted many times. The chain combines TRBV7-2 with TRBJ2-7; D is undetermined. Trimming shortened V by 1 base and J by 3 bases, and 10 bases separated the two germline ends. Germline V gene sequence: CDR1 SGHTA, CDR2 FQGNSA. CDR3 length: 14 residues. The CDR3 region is CASSLDWTVYEQYF. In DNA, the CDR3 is TGTGCCAGCAGCTTAGATTGGACCGTCTACGAGCAGTACTTC.

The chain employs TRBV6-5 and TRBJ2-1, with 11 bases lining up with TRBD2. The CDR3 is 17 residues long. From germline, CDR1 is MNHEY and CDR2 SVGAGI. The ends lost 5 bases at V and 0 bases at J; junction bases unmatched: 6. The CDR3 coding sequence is TGTGCCAGCAGTCTCACTAGCGGGAGTAGCTCCTACAATGAGCAGTTCTTC. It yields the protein CASSLTSGSSSYNEQFF.

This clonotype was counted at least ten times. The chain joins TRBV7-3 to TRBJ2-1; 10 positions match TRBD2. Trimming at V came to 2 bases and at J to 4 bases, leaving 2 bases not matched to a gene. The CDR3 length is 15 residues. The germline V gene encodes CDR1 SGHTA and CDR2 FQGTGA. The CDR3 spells CASSLLAGVYNEQFF. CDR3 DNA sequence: TGTGCCAGCAGCTTACTAGCGGGGGTTTACAATGAGCAGTTCTTC. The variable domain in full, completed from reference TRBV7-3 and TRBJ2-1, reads GAGVSQTPSNKVTEKGKYVELRCDPISGHTALYWYRQSLGQGPEFLIYFQGTGAADDSGLPNDRFFAVRPEGSVSTLKIQRTERGDSAVYLCASSLLAGVYNEQFFGPGTRLTVL.

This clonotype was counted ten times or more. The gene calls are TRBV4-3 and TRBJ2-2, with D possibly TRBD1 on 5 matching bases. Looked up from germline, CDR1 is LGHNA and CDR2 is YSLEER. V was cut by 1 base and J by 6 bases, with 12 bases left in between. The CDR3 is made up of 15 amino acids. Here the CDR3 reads CASSQAYRSPGELFF. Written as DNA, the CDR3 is TGCGCCAGCAGCCAAGCTTACAGGAGCCCCGGGGAGCTGTTTTTT.

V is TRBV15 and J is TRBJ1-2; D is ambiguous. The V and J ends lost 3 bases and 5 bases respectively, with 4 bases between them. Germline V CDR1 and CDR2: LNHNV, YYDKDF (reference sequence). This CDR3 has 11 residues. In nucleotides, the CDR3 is TGTGCCACCAGCAGTCAGTATGGCTACACCTTC. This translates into CATSSQYGYTF.

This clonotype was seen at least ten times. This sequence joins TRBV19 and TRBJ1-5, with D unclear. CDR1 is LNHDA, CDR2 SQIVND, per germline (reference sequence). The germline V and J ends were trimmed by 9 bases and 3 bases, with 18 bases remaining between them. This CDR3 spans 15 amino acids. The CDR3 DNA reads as TGTGCCAGCGCCCCGGACGGTGGTTCCAATCAGCCCCAGCATTTT. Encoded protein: CASAPDGGSNQPQHF.

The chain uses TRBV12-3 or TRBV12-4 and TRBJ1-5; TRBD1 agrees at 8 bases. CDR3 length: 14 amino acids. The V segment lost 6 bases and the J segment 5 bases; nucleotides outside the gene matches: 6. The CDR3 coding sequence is TGTGCCAGCAGACCCGGGACAGGTCATCAGCCCCAGCATTTT. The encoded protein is CASRPGTGHQPQHF.

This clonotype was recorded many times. CDR3: CASSLQGDYGYTF. The CDR3 DNA follows: TGTGCCAGCAGCTTACAGGGAGACTATGGCTACACCTTC. The rearrangement joins TRBV7-3 to TRBJ1-2; D might be TRBD1 (5 bases). The CDR3 is 13 residues long. Germline assignment: CDR1 SGHTA and CDR2 FQGTGA. The ends were cut back, 2 bases at V and 3 bases at J, with 7 bases in the middle.

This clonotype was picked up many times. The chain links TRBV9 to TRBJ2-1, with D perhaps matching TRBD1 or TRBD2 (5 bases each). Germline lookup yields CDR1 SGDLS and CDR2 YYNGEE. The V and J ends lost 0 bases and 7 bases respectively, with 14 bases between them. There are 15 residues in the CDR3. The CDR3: CASSVGRAWGNEQFF. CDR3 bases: TGTGCCAGCAGCGTAGGAAGGGCTTGGGGGAATGAGCAGTTCTTC.

The CDR3 bases are TGTGCCAGCCGGTCTAGAGGCACAGATACGCAGTATTTT. This translates into CASRSRGTDTQYF. The gene calls are TRBV7-2 and TRBJ2-3; D ambiguous. CDR1 is SGHTA and CDR2 is FQGNSA in the germline V gene. The CDR3 sequence is 13 residues long. V lost 8 bases and J 1 base, leaving 10 bases between the germline ends.

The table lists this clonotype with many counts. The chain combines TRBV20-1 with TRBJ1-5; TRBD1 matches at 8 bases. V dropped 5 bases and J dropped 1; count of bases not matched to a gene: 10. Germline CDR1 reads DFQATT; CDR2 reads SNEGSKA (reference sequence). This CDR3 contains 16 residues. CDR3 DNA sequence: TGCAGTGCTTCTAGGACAGGGAGGGGGAGCAATCAGCCCCAGCATTTT. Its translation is CSASRTGRGSNQPQHF.

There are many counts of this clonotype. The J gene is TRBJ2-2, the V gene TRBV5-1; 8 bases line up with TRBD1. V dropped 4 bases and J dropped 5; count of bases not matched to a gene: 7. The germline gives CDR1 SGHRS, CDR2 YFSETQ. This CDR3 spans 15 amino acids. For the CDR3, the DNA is TGCGCCAGCAGCCCCGGACAGGGAAAGACCGGGGAGCTGTTTTTT. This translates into CASSPGQGKTGELFF.